These 2 T cell receptor beta chains originate from one sample sequenced in a study of naive and memory T cell subsets. Blood and skin TCR RNA was reverse transcribed with alpha and beta constant primers. TCRdb analysed the 5' RACE reads with MiXCR anew, one entry per CDR3 protein. In the table there are more than 20,000 distinct CDR3 sequences, 4.2% of which are singletons. Whole-blood samples were 2 to 2.5 ml of peripheral blood from healthy adult volunteers. The origin of the receptors is a male donor in good health.

Many counts were recorded for this clonotype. The chain employs TRBV10-3 and TRBJ2-7; D could derive from TRBD1 or TRBD2 (5 bases each). The CDR3 spans 15 residues. CDR1 ENHRY and CDR2 SYGVKD come from the germline V gene. With 0 bases removed from V and 0 bases from J, the gap between germline ends came to 9 bases. The CDR3 sequence: CAISESDGASYEQYF. Written as DNA, the CDR3 is TGTGCCATCAGTGAGTCGGACGGGGCCTCCTACGAGCAGTACTTC.

This clonotype was detected ten times or more. The J gene is TRBJ2-7, the V gene TRBV14, with no clear D. The V and J ends lost 4 bases and 4 bases respectively, with 11 bases between them. Germline lookup yields CDR1 SGHDN and CDR2 FVKESK. This CDR3 is built from 13 residues. The chain's CDR3 is CASSPQAVYEQYF. The DNA for the CDR3 is TGTGCCAGCAGCCCGCAAGCAGTTTACGAGCAGTACTTC.